A single sample is the source of the 16 T cell receptor beta chains below, sequenced in a study of T cell changes during pregnancy in multiple sclerosis. Data came from immunoSEQ multiplex PCR; TCRdb stores just in-frame clones and leaves some out. The data hold about 44,000 clones, with more than 75% observed a single time. Specimen: CD8+ T cells from peripheral blood mononuclear cells, collected after pregnancy. All receptors come from a female donor in good health, enrolled as a control in a pregnancy study.

The gene calls are TRBV27 and TRBJ1-1; maybe TRBD1 (5 bases). Germline CDR1 MNHEY, CDR2 SMNVEV (reference sequence). The CDR3 consists of 17 residues. The germline V and J ends were trimmed by 1 base and 1 base, with 16 bases remaining between them. The CDR3 sequence: CASSLLVPSGQNTEAFF. CDR3 in DNA: TGTGCCAGCAGTTTATTGGTCCCATCAGGGCAGAACACTGAAGCTTTCTTT.

The CDR3 is CASSAGGEGYTF. The DNA of the CDR3 is TGCGCCAGCAGCGCAGGGGGCGAGGGCTACACCTTC. This chain uses TRBV5-1 with TRBJ1-2, with 8 bases fitting TRBD1. Trimming at V came to 4 bases and at J to 8 bases, leaving 4 bases not matched to a gene. CDR3 length equals 12 residues. The germline gives CDR1 SGHRS, CDR2 YFSETQ.

The CDR3 here is CASSQEEGLAGGGSYNEQFF. The CDR3, as DNA: TGCGCCAGCAGCCAAGAGGAGGGACTAGCGGGGGGCGGGTCCTACAATGAGCAGTTCTTC. This chain connects TRBV4-3 to TRBJ2-1; 15 bases map to TRBD2. V shed 0 bases, J shed 1 base, and the junction held 7 bases outside the gene matches. There are 20 residues in the CDR3. Germline values: CDR1 LGHNA, CDR2 YSLEER.

This chain connects TRBV7-9 to TRBJ1-1, with D uncertain. V lost 1 base to trimming and J lost 0 bases, with 6 bases between them. The CDR3 is made up of 14 amino acids. The V gene's germline CDR1 is SEHNR and CDR2 FQNEAQ (reference sequence). The CDR3 is CASSLGEMNTEAFF. DNA of the CDR3: TGTGCCAGCAGCTTAGGAGAGATGAACACTGAAGCTTTCTTT.

The chain links TRBV18 to TRBJ2-1, with D unresolved. The CDR3 spans 14 residues. Germline V gene lookup returns CDR1 KGHSH and CDR2 LQKENI. With 4 bases removed from V and 8 bases from J, the gap between germline ends came to 15 bases. The CDR3 reads CASSHGPPADEQFF. Written as DNA, the CDR3 is TGTGCCAGCTCACACGGCCCCCCCGCGGATGAGCAGTTCTTC.

The chain recombines TRBV4-3 with TRBJ2-5, with 8 nucleotides matching TRBD1. This CDR3 contains 15 residues. The V gene end was trimmed by 7 bases and the J gene end by 0 bases; junction bases not matched to a gene: 7. Germline V gene data show CDR1 as LGHNA and CDR2 as YSLEER. The CDR3 DNA sequence: TGCGCCAGCACCCCGACAGGGGCCTACCAAGAGACCCAGTACTTC. Translating it yields CASTPTGAYQETQYF.

V and J are TRBV12-5 and TRBJ2-2, with a weak D call TRBD2 (7 bases). In germline, CDR1 is LGHNT, CDR2 FRNRAP. The CDR3 length is 16 residues. Trimming left V 1 base short and J 4 bases short, with 13 bases between. CDR3 sequence (DNA): TGTGCTAGTGGTTTGGGGGGGAGGGGGGCCACCGGGGAGCTGTTTTTT. It translates to CASGLGGRGATGELFF.

This clone was recorded only once. J is TRBJ2-3 and V is TRBV4-3, with D perhaps matching TRBD1 (5 bases). Germline CDR1 LGHNA, CDR2 YSLEER. There are 18 residues in the CDR3. V lost 4 bases, J lost 0 bases, and 20 bases lay in between. The DNA of the CDR3 is TGCGCCAGCAGCCCCACTATTGAGGACACATATAGCACAGATACGCAGTATTTT. Translation: CASSPTIEDTYSTDTQYF.

The chain has TRBV6-5 and TRBJ2-5; unclear D gene. V dropped 4 bases and J dropped 2 bases, with 11 bases sitting between them. CDR1 and CDR2 from the germline V gene are MNHEY and SVGAGI. This CDR3 has 14 amino acids. The DNA of the CDR3 is TGTGCCAGCAGTTCCTCTAGATTTCAAGAGACCCAGTACTTC. The encoded protein is CASSSSRFQETQYF.

The chain is built from TRBV7-2 and TRBJ2-3; 9 bases fit TRBD2. Germline CDR1 SGHTA, CDR2 FQGNSA. The CDR3 consists of 14 residues. Germline trimming cut 5 bases from V and 5 bases from J; bases unmatched to any gene: 5. The CDR3 loop is CASSPSGAGDTQYF. CDR3 coding DNA: TGTGCCAGCAGCCCTAGCGGGGCCGGAGATACGCAGTATTTT.

This clone was seen a few times. The chain carries TRBV2 and TRBJ1-4, with D hard to call. The CDR3 runs to 14 residues. V was clipped by 5 bases and J by 1 base, with 8 bases between them. Germline loops: CDR1 SNHLY, CDR2 FYNNEI. CDR3 amino acids: CASSTRETNEKLFF. DNA for the CDR3: TGTGCCAGCAGTACTCGAGAAACTAATGAAAAACTGTTTTTT. The full variable domain, completed using reference TRBV2 and TRBJ1-4, is EPEVTQTPSHQVTQMGQEVILRCVPISNHLYFYWYRQILGQKVEFLVSFYNNEISEKSEIFDDQFSVERPDGSNFTLKIRSTKLEDSAMYFCASSTRETNEKLFFGSGTQLSVL.

The rearrangement joins TRBV5-5 to TRBJ1-6; 9 bases agree with TRBD1. The CDR3 is 20 residues long. Unmatched junction bases numbered 11, after V lost 0 bases and J lost 1 base. Germline V gene data show CDR1 as SGHKS and CDR2 as YYEKEE (reference sequence). CDR3 protein: CASSLAATGGASSYNSPLHF. The CDR3 region has the DNA TGTGCCAGCAGCTTGGCCGCGACAGGGGGTGCCAGTTCCTATAATTCACCCCTCCACTTT.

The V call is TRBV7-3, the J call TRBJ1-6; TRBD1 is a possible D gene (5 bases). The CDR3 consists of 15 residues. From germline, CDR1 is SGHTA and CDR2 FQGTGA. Trimming stripped 5 bases from V and 9 bases from J, with 17 bases between. CDR3 in amino acids: CASSPTGFDSSPLHF. CDR3 nucleotides: TGTGCCAGCAGCCCCACCGGGTTCGACAGTTCACCCCTCCACTTT. Looking up the rest from reference TRBV7-3 and TRBJ1-6 gives the full variable domain: GAGVSQTPSNKVTEKGKYVELRCDPISGHTALYWYRQSLGQGPEFLIYFQGTGAADDSGLPNDRFFAVRPEGSVSTLKIQRTERGDSAVYLCASSPTGFDSSPLHFGNGTRLTVT.

V and J are TRBV5-1 and TRBJ2-7; a weak D match, TRBD1 (6 bases). From germline, CDR1 is SGHRS and CDR2 YFSETQ. Trimming took off 0 bases at V and 6 bases at J, with 13 bases between the two ends. The CDR3 is made up of 14 amino acids. The DNA of the CDR3 is TGCGCCAGCAGCTTGGGGGGGCAGGGAAGCGAGCAGTACTTC. The encoded protein is CASSLGGQGSEQYF.

In this sample, this clone turned up a few times. The gene calls are TRBV7-9 and TRBJ1-2; 7 nucleotides line up with TRBD1. CDR1 is SEHNR, CDR2 FQNEAQ, per germline (reference sequence). V dropped 5 bases and J dropped 10; count of bases not matched to a gene: 7. CDR3 length: 12 residues. CDR3 amino acids: CASSPGTASYTF. Here the CDR3 DNA reads TGTGCCAGCAGCCCCGGGACAGCATCCTACACCTTC.

This chain links TRBV19 with TRBJ2-2; 11 bases are shared with TRBD2. Germline assignment: CDR1 LNHDA and CDR2 SQIVND (reference sequence). The CDR3 is 16 amino acids. J lost 3 bases, V lost 7 bases, and 7 bases had no gene match. CDR3 protein: CASTIGTSGYTGELFF. CDR3 in DNA: TGTGCCAGTACCATTGGGACTAGCGGATACACCGGGGAGCTGTTTTTT.